The 9 T cell receptor beta chains below all came from one sample that was sequenced in a study of T cells in women clearing cervical HPV infection. The method was immunoSEQ multiplex PCR; TCRdb's version includes in-frame clones alone and lacks a portion of them. Its clone listing holds some 15,000 clones. Sequences were obtained from blood buffy coat. The receptors here all came from a woman between 18 and 69 years old with a cervical HPV16 infection that either progressed to CIN3+ or cleared (not recorded which).

The CDR3 sequence is CSATPLNIQPQHF. The sequenced part of the CDR3 DNA is TGCAGTGCTACCCCCTTAAACATCCAGCCC. The chain links TRBV20-1 to TRBJ1-5; D is unclear. The read terminates 3 residues before the CDR3 end, so the remaining end is supplied by the germline J gene. The CDR3 length is 13 residues. Germline V gene lookup returns CDR1 DFQATT and CDR2 SNEGSKA (reference sequence). V lost 4 bases and J 7 bases, leaving 14 bases between the germline ends.

On this clone itself: The read comes to an end 3 residues before the CDR3 does, leaving the germline J gene to fill in the end. This chain links TRBV18 with TRBJ2-7; 9 bases are shared with TRBD2. V lost 3 bases to trimming and J lost 5 bases; unmatched junction nucleotides: 5. This CDR3 region has 14 residues. Looked up from germline, CDR1 is KGHSH and CDR2 is LQKENI. CDR3 DNA, as far as it was read: TGTGCCAGCTCACCGAGATCTAGCGGGGACGAG. Translated, it gives CASSPRSSGDE. The entire CDR3 sequence reads CASSPRSSGDEQYF.

As concerns this clone: The read ends 3 residues before the CDR3 terminus; that terminus is restored from the germline J gene. The chain is built from TRBV28 and TRBJ2-5, with D perhaps TRBD2 (6 bases). The ends were cut back, 6 bases at V and 4 bases at J, with 18 bases in the middle. CDR3 size: 15 residues. CDR1 is MDHEN, CDR2 SYDVKM, per germline. The sequenced CDR3 bases are TGTGCCAGCAGCATCGGGGACGGGGGACGAGAGACC. Translating it yields CASSIGDGGRET. The whole CDR3 is CASSIGDGGRETQYF.

Frequency places this clone as medium-sized. The CDR3 end falls 3 residues outside the read, so it is completed with the germline J gene. J is TRBJ1-2 and V is TRBV29-1, with 9 bases identical to TRBD1. Germline V gene data show CDR1 as SQVTM and CDR2 as ANQGSEA. The CDR3 is made up of 11 amino acids. V lost 5 bases to trimming and J lost 6 bases; unmatched junction nucleotides: 1. The CDR3 protein is CSVRTGDGYTF. CDR3 DNA, as far as it was read: TGCAGCGTTCGGACAGGGGATGGC. Complete variable domain (other parts from reference TRBV29-1 and TRBJ1-2): SAVISQKPSRDICQRGTSLTIQCQVDSQVTMMFWYRQQPGQSLTLIATANQGSEATYESGFVIDKFPISRPNLTFSTLTVSNMSPEDSSIYLCSVRTGDGYTFGSGTRLTVV.

This clone is labeled medium-sized based on frequency. The missing CDR3 end, 3 residues past where the read stops, is filled in from the germline J gene. The rearrangement links TRBV7-8 to TRBJ1-4; 10 bases match TRBD1. This CDR3 is built from 13 residues. Germline CDR1 is SGHVS and CDR2 is FQNEAQ. CDR3 bases read: TGTGCCAGCAGCGGAGGGACAGGGGTCAAA. The encoded protein is CASSGGTGVK. The whole CDR3 protein is CASSGGTGVKLFF.

Notes on this clone: The CDR3 extends 3 residues past the end of the read, so its final part is completed from the germline J gene. The chain couples TRBV29-1 to TRBJ2-2; D unclear. With 4 bases removed from V and 1 base from J, the gap between germline ends came to 10 bases. This CDR3 contains 14 residues. Germline V gene lookup returns CDR1 SQVTM and CDR2 ANQGSEA. CDR3 DNA, as far as it was read: TGCAGCGTTGCAGAGTTCTTGAACACCGGGGAG. Translation: CSVAEFLNTGE. The full-length CDR3 reads as CSVAEFLNTGELFF.

As for this clone: The read ends 3 residues before the CDR3 terminus; that terminus is restored from the germline J gene. This chain uses TRBV19 with TRBJ2-1; 8 bases agree with TRBD2. V gave up 5 bases and J gave up 4 bases; unmatched junction bases: 7. This CDR3 has 15 amino acids. Looked up from germline, CDR1 is LNHDA and CDR2 is SQIVND (reference sequence). Here the CDR3 reads CASSPSSGNYNEQFF. Partial CDR3 DNA: TGTGCCAGTAGTCCGAGTAGCGGGAATTACAATGAG.

Points on this clone: The read terminates 3 residues ahead of where the CDR3 ends, so the germline J gene completes it. The chain is built from TRBV4-1 and TRBJ2-5, with D perhaps TRBD1 (5 bases). CDR3 size: 14 residues. V was cut by 6 bases and J by 3 bases, with 14 bases left in between. Germline V CDR1 and CDR2: MGHRA, YSYEKL. The CDR3 spells CASSPGRGEETQYF. The sequenced part of the CDR3 DNA is TGCGCCAGCAGTCCGGGTAGGGGTGAAGAGACC.

As to this clone: The sequenced fragment ends 3 residues before the CDR3 boundary, so the rest is inferred from the germline J gene. This chain joins TRBV11-2 and TRBJ1-6; D unresolved. Trimming took off 7 bases at V and 11 bases at J, with 12 bases between the two ends. CDR1 and CDR2 from the germline V gene are SGHAT and FQNNGV. This CDR3 comprises 12 residues. The sequenced CDR3 bases are TGTGCCAGCACCCAAGGGTGGCCACCC. Translating gives CASTQGWPP. The entire CDR3 sequence reads CASTQGWPPLHF.